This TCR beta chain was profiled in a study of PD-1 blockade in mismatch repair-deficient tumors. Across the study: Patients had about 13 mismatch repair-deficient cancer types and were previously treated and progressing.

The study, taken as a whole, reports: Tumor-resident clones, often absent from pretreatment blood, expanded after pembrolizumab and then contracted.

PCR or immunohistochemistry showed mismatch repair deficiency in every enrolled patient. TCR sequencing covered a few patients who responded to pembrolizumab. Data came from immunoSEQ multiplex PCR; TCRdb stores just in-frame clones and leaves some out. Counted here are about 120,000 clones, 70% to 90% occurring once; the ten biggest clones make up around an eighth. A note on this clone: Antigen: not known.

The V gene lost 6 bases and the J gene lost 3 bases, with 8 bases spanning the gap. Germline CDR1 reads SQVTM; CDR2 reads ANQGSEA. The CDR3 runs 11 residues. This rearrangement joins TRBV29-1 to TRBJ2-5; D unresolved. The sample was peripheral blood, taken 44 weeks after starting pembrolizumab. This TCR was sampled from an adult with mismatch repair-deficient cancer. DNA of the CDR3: TGCAGCGTCGGACCTGAAGAGACCCAGTACTTC. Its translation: CSVGPEETQYF. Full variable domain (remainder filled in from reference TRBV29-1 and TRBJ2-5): SAVISQKPSRDICQRGTSLTIQCQVDSQVTMMFWYRQQPGQSLTLIATANQGSEATYESGFVIDKFPISRPNLTFSTLTVSNMSPEDSSIYLCSVGPEETQYFGPGTRLLVL.